Reported below is one TCR beta chain. As yet, its antigen is unknown. The source of the sample is a study of T cell responses to AZD1222 COVID-19 vaccine. Study conclusions and caveats: Two AZD1222 administrations were followed by greater Spike-specific TCR breadth and depth. Donors skewed white British and female; clonal diversity was possibly underestimated. Targeting of unmutated variant regions was reportedly seen in nearly half of spike-specific TCRs. The study sampled repertoires only after the peak T cell response.

Data came from immunoSEQ multiplex PCR; TCRdb stores just in-frame clones and leaves some out. In the table there are 66,000 or so clones, 79% of which are singletons. The sample in question was peripheral blood, obtained on day 0 of MenACWY control vaccination. The receptor was derived from an adult in good health.

CDR3 residues: CASSLEAGQSNYGYTF. DNA for the CDR3: TGTGCCAGCAGCCTGGAGGCGGGACAGTCTAACTATGGCTACACCTTC. The chain uses TRBV5-4 and TRBJ1-2, with 7 bases lining up with TRBD1. This CDR3 is 16 amino acids long. Germline V lookup: CDR1 SGHNT, CDR2 YYREEE (reference sequence). V was pared by 4 bases and J by 0 bases, with 9 bases of the junction left unmatched.